The T cell receptor (beta chain) described here comes from a study of shared T cell receptors in the human thymus. The data were produced by immunoSEQ multiplex PCR, yet TCRdb's version contains in-frame clones alone and is incomplete. This sample has approximately 760,000 clones, with 70% to 90% found just once. These sequences were also reported in another study, on human thymus T cells. As that report states: Resections from corrective heart surgery provided thymus tissue. Repertoires sampled from thymus and blood appeared biased in V and J gene usage. Overlap was high between thymic repertoires from unrelated individuals, as reported in related research.

The sample comprised thymocytes. The source is a girl in the first two years of life with a congenital heart defect.

The CDR3 reads CASSYSGAEAFF. In nucleotides, the CDR3 is TGTGCCAGCAGCTACTCCGGGGCTGAAGCTTTCTTT. The V call is TRBV11-1, the J call TRBJ1-1; D ambiguous. This CDR3 comprises 12 residues. Trimming took 4 bases from V and 6 from J, leaving 9 bases between them. Germline V CDR1 and CDR2: SGHAT, FQDESV (reference sequence).